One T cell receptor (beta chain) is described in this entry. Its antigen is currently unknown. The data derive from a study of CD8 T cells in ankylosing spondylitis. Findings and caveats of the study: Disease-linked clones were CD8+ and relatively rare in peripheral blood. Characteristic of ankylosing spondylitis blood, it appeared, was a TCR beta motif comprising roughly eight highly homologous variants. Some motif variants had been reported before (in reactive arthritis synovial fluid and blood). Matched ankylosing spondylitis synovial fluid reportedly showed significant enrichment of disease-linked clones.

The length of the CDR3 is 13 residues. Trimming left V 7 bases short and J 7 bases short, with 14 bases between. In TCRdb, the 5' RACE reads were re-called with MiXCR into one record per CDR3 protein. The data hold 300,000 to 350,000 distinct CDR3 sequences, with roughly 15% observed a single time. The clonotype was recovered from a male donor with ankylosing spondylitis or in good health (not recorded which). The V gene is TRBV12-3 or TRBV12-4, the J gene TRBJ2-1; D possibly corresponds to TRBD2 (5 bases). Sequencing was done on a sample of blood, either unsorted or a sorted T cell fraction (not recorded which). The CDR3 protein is CASTSRRDNEQFF. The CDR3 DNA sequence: TGTGCCAGCACCTCCCGCCGGGATAATGAGCAGTTCTTC.